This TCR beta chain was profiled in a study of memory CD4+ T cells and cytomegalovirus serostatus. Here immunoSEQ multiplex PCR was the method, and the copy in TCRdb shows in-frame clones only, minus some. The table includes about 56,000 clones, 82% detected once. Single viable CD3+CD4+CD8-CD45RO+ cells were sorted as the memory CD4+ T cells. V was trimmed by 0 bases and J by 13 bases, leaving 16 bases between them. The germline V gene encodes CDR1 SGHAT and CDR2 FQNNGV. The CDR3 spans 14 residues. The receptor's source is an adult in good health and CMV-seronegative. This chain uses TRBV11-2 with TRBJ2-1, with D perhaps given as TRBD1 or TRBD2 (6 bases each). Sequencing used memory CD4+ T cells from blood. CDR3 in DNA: TGTGCCAGCAGCTTAGAATCGGGGGCGGCGCCACAGTTCTTC. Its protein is CASSLESGAAPQFF.